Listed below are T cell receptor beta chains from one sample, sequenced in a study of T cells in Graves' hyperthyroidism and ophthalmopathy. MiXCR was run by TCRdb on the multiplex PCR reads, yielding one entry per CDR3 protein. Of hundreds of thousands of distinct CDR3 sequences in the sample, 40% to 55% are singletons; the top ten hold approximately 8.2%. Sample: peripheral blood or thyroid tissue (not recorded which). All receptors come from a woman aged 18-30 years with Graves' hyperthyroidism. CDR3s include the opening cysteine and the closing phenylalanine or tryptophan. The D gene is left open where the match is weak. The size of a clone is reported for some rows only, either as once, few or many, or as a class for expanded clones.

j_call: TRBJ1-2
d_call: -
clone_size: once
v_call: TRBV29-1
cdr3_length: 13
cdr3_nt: TGCAGCGCCGCGGACCGACATAACTATGGCTACACCTTC
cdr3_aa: CSAADRHNYGYTF

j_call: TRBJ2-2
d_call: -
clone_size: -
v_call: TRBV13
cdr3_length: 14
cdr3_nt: TGTGCCACCGTGGGCAGAGGCCTTAACGGGGAGCTGTTTTTT
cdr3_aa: CATVGRGLNGELFF

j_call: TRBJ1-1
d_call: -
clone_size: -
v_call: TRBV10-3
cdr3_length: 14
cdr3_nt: TGTGCCAGCAAAGACAGTATCTCGAGCACTGAAGCTTTCTTT
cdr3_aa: CASKDSISSTEAFF

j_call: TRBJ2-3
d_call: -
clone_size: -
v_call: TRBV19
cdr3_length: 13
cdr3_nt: TGTGCCAGTAGTATAGGTGGGGCAGATACGCAGTATTTT
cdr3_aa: CASSIGGADTQYF

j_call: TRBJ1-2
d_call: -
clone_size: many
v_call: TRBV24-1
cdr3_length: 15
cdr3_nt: TGTGCCACCAGTGATTCTAGGACGGCTCACCCTGGCTACACCTTC
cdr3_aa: CATSDSRTAHPGYTF

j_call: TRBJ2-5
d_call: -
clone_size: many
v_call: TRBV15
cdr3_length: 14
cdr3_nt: TGTGCCACCAGCAGCGGAGGGTACCAAGAGACCCAGTACTTC
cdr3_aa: CATSSGGYQETQYF

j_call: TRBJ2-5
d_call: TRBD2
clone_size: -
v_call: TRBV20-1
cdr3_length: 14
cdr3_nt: TGCAGTGCTAGTACTAGCGGAGCCCAAGAGACCCAGTACTTC
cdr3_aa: CSASTSGAQETQYF

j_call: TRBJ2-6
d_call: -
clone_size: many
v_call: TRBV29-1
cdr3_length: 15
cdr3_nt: TGCAGCGTTGTGTCAGTAATCTCTGGGGCCAACGTCCTGACTTTC
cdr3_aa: CSVVSVISGANVLTF

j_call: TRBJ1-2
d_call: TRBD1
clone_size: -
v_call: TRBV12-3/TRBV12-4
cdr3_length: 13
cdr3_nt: TGTGCCAGCCGGGAGGACAGGGACCATGACTACACCTTC
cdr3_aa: CASREDRDHDYTF

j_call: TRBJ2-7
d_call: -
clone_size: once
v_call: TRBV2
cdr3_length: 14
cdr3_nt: TGTGCCAGCAGACACTCGTGGGAACCAAACGAGCAGTACTTC
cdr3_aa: CASRHSWEPNEQYF

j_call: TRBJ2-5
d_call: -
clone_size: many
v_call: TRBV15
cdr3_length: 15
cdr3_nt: TGTGCCACCAGCAGAGATGGGGGACCGGGGGAGACCCAGTACTTC
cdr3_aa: CATSRDGGPGETQYF

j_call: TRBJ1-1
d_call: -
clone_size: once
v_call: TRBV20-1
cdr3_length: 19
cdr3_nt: TGCAGTGCTAGAGAAATACAAAGGACCCAGGGGATAAAAAACACTGAAGCTTTCTTT
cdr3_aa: CSAREIQRTQGIKNTEAFF

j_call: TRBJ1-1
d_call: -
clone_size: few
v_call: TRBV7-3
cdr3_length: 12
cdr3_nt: TGTGCCAGCAGCCAGGGACTGAACGAAGCTTTCTTT
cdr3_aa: CASSQGLNEAFF

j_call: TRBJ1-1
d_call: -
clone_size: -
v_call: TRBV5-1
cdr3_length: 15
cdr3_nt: TGCGCCAGCAGCTTCTCGACAGGCGAGAACACTGAAGCTTCCTTT
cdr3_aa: CASSFSTGENTEASF

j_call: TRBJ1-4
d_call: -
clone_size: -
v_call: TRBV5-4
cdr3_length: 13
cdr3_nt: TGTGCCAGCAGTCCGCCGGGCCGAGGAAAACTGTCTTTT
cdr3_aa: CASSPPGRGKLSF

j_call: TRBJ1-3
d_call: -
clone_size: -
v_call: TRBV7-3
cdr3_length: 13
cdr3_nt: TGTGCCAGCAGGGGACCCAGCGGAAACACCATATATTTT
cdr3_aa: CASRGPSGNTIYF

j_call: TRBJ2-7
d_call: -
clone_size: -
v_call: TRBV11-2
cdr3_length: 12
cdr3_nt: TGTGCCAGCAGCGGGATTGAATACGAGCAGTACTTC
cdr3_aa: CASSGIEYEQYF

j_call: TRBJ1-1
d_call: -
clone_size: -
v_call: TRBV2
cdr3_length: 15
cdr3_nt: TGTGCCAGCAGTTACTCGCCCAGGGGTGACACTGAAGCTTTCTTT
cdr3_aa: CASSYSPRGDTEAFF

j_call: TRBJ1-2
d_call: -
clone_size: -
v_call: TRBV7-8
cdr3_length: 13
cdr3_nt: TGTGCCAGCAGCTTAGAGGGATTCTTTGGCTACACCTTC
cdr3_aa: CASSLEGFFGYTF

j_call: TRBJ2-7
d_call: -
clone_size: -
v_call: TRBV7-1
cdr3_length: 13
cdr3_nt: TGTGCCAGCAGCTCCCCTCGGGGCGGGGAGCAGTACTTC
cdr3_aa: CASSSPRGGEQYF

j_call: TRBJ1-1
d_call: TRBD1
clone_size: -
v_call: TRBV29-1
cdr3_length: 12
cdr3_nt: TGCAGCTTCCTCCAGGGGGAAACTGAAGCTTTCTTT
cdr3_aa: CSFLQGETEAFF

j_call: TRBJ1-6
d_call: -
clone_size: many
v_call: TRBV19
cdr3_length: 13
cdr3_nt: TGTGCCAGTAGTATAGGTGAAGGCGCGGCCCTCCACTTT
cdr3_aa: CASSIGEGAALHF

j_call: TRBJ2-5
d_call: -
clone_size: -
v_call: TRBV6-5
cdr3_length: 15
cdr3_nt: TGTGCCAGCAGTTCACAGGCTACGGCGAAAAAGACCCAGTACTTC
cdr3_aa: CASSSQATAKKTQYF

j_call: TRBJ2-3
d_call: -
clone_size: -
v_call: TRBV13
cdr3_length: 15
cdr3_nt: TGTGCCAGCAGTCCTGTGGGACCGCAAGGGGATACGCAGTATTTT
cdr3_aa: CASSPVGPQGDTQYF

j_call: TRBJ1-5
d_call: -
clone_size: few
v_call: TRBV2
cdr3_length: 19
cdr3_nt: TGTGCCAGCAGTACCCCGCAGGACAGATATGGGGAGAGCAATCAGCCCCAGCATTTT
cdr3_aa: CASSTPQDRYGESNQPQHF

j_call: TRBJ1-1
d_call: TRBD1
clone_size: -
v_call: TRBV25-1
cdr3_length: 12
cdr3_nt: TGTGCCAGCTCAGCGGGACAGCCTGAAGCTTTCTTT
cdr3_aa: CASSAGQPEAFF